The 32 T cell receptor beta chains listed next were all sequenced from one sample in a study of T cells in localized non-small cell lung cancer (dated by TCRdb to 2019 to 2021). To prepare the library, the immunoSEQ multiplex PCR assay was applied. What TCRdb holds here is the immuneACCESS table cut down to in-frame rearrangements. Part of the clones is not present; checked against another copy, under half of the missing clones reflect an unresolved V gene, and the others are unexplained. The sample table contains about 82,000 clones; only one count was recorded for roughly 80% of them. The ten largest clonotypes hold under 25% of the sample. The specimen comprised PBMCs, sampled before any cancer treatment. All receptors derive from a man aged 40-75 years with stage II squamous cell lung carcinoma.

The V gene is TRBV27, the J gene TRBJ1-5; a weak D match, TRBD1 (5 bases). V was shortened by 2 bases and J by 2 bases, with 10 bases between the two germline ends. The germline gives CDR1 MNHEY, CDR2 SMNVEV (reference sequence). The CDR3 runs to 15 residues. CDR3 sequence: CASSLAGGGNQPQHF. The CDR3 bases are TGTGCCAGCAGTTTAGCTGGGGGGGGCAATCAGCCCCAGCATTTT.

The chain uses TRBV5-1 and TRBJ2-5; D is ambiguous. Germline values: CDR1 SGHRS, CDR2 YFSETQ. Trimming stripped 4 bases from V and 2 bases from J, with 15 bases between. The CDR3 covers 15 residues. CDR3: CASSLGGWAQETQYF. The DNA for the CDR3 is TGCGCCAGCAGCCTGGGTGGGTGGGCACAAGAGACCCAGTACTTC. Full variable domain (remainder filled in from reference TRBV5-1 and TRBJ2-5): KAGVTQTPRYLIKTRGQQVTLSCSPISGHRSVSWYQQTPGQGLQFLFEYFSETQRNKGNFPGRFSGRQFSNSRSEMNVSTLELGDSALYLCASSLGGWAQETQYFGPGTRLLVL.

CDR3 protein: CASSQDADGRYGYTF. Here the CDR3 DNA reads TGTGCCAGCAGCCAAGACGCGGACGGCCGCTATGGCTACACCTTC. The V gene is TRBV4-2, the J gene TRBJ1-2; no firm D call. V lost 0 bases and J lost 4, with 12 bases in between. The CDR3 totals 15 residues. Germline CDR1 and CDR2: LGHNA and YNFKEQ.

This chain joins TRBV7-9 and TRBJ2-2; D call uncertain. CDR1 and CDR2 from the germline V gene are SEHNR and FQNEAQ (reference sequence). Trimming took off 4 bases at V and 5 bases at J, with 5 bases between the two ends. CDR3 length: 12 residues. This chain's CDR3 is CASSSRTGELFF. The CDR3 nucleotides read TGTGCCAGCAGCTCCCGGACCGGGGAGCTGTTTTTT.

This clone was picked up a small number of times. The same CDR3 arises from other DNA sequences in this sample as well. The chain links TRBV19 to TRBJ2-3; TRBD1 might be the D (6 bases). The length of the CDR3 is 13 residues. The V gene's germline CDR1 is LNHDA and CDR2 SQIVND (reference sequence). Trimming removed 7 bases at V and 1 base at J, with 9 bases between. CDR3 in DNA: TGTGCCAGTAACGAGGGGGGCACAGATACGCAGTATTTT. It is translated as CASNEGGTDTQYF.

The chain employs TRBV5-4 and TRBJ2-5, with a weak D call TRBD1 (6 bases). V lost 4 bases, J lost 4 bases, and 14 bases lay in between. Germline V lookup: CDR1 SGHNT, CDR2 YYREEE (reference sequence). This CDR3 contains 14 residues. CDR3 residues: CASSATGSGETQYF. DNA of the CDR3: TGTGCCAGCAGCGCTACAGGGAGTGGAGAGACCCAGTACTTC.

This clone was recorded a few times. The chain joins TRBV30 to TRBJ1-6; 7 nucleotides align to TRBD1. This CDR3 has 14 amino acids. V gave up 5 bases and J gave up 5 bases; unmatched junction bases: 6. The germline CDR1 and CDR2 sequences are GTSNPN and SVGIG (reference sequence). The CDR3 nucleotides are TGTGCCTGGGCCGTAGGGGGCAATAATTCACCCCTCCACTTT. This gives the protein CAWAVGGNNSPLHF.

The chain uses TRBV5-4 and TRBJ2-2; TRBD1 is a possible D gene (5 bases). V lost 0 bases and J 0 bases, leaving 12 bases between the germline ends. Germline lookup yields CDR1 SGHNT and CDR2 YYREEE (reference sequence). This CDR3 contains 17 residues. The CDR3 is CASSLGYRTPNTGELFF. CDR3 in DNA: TGTGCCAGCAGCTTGGGGTACCGGACACCGAACACCGGGGAGCTGTTTTTT.

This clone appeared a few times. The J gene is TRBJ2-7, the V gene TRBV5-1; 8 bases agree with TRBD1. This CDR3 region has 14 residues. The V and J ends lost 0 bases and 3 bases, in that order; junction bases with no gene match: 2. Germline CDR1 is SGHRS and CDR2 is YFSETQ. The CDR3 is CASSLGGQDYEQYF. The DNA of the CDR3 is TGCGCCAGCAGCTTGGGGGGACAGGACTACGAGCAGTACTTC.

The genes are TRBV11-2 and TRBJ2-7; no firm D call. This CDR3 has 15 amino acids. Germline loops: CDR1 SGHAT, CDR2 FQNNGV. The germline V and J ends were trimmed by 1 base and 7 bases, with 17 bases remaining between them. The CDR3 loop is CASSLVTRQIGEQYF. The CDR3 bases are TGTGCCAGCAGCTTAGTGACCCGGCAGATAGGGGAGCAGTACTTC.

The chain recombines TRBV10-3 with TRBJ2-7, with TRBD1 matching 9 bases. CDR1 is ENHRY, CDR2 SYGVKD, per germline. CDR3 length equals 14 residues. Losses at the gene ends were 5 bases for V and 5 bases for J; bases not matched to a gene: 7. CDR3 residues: CAISPPGTGNEQYF. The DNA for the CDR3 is TGTGCCATCAGTCCACCCGGGACAGGGAACGAGCAGTACTTC.

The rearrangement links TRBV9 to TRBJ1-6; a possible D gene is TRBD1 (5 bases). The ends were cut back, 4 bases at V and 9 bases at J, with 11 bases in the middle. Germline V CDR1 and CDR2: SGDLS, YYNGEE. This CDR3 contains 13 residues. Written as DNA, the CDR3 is TGTGCCAGCAGCCCCAGGGACGGTTCACCCCTCCACTTT. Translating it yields CASSPRDGSPLHF.

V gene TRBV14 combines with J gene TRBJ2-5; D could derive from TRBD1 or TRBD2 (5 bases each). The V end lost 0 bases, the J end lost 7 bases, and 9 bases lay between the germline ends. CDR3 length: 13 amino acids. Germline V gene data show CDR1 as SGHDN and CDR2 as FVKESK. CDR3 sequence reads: CASSQERGWTQYF. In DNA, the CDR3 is TGTGCCAGCAGCCAAGAGAGGGGCTGGACCCAGTACTTC. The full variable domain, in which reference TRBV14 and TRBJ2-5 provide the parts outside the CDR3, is EAGVTQFPSHSVIEKGQTVTLRCDPISGHDNLYWYRRVMGKEIKFLLHFVKESKQDESGMPNNRFLAERTGGTYSTLKVQPAELEDSGVYFCASSQERGWTQYFGPGTRLLVL.

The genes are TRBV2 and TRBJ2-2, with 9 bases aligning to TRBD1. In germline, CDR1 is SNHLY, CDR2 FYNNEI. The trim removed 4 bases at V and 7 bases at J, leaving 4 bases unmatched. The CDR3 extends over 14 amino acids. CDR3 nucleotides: TGTGCCAGCAGTGTGGGGACAGGGTACGGGGAGCTGTTTTTT. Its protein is CASSVGTGYGELFF.

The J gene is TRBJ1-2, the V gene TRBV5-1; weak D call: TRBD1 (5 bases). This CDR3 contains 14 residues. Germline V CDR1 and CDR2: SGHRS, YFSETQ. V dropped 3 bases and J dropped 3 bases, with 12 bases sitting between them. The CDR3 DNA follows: TGCGCCAGCAGCTCTTCCCGAGGGGACTATGGCTACACCTTC. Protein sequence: CASSSSRGDYGYTF.

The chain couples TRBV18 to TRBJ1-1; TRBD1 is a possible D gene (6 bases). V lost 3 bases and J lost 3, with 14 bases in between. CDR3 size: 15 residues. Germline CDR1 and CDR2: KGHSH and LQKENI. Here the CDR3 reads CASSPPGGGHTEAFF. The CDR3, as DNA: TGTGCCAGCTCACCGCCCGGGGGGGGGCACACTGAAGCTTTCTTT.

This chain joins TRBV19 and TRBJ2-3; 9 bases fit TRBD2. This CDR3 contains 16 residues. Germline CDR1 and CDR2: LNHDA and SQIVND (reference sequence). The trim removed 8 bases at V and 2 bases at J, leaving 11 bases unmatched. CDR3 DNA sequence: TGTGCCAGTGGGGCGGGTAGCGGGAGAACCACAGATACGCAGTATTTT. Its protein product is CASGAGSGRTTDTQYF.

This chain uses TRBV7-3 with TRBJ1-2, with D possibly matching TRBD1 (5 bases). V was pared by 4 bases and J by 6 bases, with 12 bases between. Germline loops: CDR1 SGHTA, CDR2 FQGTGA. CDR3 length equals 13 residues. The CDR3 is CASSSTRDDGYTF. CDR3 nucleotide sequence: TGTGCCAGCAGCTCGACCAGGGACGATGGCTACACCTTC.

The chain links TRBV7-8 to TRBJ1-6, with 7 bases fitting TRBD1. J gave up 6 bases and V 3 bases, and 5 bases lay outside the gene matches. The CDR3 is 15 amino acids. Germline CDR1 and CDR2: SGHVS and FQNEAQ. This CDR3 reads CASSFETGPNSPLHF. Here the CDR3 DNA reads TGTGCCAGCAGCTTCGAGACAGGGCCTAATTCACCCCTCCACTTT.

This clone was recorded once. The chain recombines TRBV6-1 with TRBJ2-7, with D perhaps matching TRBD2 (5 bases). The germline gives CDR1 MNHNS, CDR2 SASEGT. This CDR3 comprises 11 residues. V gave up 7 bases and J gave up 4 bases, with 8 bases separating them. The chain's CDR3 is CASTLEYEQYF. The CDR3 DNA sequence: TGTGCCAGCACACTAGAGTACGAGCAGTACTTC.

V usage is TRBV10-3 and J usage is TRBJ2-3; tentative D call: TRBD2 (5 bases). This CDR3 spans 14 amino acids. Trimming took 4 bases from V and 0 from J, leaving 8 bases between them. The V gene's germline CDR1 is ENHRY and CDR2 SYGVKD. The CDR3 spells CAISASGSTDTQYF. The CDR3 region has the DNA TGTGCCATCAGTGCATCGGGGAGCACAGATACGCAGTATTTT.

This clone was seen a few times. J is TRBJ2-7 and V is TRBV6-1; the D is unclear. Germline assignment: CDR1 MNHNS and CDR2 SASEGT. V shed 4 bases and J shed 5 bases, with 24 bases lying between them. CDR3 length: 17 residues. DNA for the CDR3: TGTGCCAGCAGTGTAAGATACAACGAACTAAGGCCCCACGAGCAGTACTTC. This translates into CASSVRYNELRPHEQYF.

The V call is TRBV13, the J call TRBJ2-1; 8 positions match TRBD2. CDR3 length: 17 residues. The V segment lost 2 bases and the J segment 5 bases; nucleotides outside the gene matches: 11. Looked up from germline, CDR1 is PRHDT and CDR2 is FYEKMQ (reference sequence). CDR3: CASSLSPFGLADNEQFF. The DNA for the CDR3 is TGTGCCAGCAGCTTATCCCCTTTTGGACTAGCAGACAATGAGCAGTTCTTC.

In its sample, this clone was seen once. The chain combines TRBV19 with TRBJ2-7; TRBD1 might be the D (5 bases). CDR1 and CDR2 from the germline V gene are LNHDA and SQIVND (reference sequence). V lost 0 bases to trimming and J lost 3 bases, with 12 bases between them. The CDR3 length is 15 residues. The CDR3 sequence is CASSIDRESGYEQYF. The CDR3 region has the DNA TGTGCCAGTAGTATAGACAGGGAATCGGGCTACGAGCAGTACTTC.

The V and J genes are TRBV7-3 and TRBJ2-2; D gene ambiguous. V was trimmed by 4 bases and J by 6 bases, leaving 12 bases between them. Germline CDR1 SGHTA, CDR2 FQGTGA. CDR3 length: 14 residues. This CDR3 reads CASSYSWPPGELFF. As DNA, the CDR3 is TGTGCCAGCAGCTATAGTTGGCCCCCCGGGGAGCTGTTTTTT. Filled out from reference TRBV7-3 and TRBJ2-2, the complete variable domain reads GAGVSQTPSNKVTEKGKYVELRCDPISGHTALYWYRQSLGQGPEFLIYFQGTGAADDSGLPNDRFFAVRPEGSVSTLKIQRTERGDSAVYLCASSYSWPPGELFFGEGSRLTVL.

The CDR3 loop reads CASSQEIRGSSEQYF. CDR3 DNA: TGCGCCAGCAGCCAAGAAATCAGGGGGAGCTCGGAGCAGTACTTC. The chain has TRBV4-1 and TRBJ2-7; 7 bases are shared with TRBD1. J was trimmed by 7 bases and V by 0 bases; bases with no gene match: 9. The CDR3 has 15 residues. Germline lookup yields CDR1 MGHRA and CDR2 YSYEKL.

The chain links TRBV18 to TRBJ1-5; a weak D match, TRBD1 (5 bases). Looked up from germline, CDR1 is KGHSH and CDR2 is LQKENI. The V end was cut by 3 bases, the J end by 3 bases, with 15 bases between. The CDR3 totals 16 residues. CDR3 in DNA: TGTGCCAGCTCACCGGGACCGCCTTCAAACAATCAGCCCCAGCATTTT. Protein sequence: CASSPGPPSNNQPQHF. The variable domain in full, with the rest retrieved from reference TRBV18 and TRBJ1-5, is NAGVMQNPRHLVRRRGQEARLRCSPMKGHSHVYWYRQLPEEGLKFMVYLQKENIIDESGMPKERFSAEFPKEGPSILRIQQVVRGDSAAYFCASSPGPPSNNQPQHFGDGTRLSIL.

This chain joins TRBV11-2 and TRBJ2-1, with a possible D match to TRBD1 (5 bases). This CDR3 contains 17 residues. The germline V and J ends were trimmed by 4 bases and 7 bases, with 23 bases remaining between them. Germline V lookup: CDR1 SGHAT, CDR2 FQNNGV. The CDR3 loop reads CASSSEGWSAGSNEQFF. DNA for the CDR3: TGTGCCAGCAGCTCCGAAGGTTGGAGTGCAGGGTCTAATGAGCAGTTCTTC.

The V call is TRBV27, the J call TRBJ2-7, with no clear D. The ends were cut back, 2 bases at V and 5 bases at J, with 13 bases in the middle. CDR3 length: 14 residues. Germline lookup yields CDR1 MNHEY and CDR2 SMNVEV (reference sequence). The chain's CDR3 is CASSLRFTRDEQYF. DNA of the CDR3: TGTGCCAGCAGTTTAAGGTTCACAAGGGACGAGCAGTACTTC.

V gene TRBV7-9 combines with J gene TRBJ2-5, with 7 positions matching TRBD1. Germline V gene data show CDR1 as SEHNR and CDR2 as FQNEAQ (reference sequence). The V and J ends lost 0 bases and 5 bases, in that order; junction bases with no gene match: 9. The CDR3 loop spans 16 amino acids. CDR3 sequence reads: CASSLATGALVETQYF. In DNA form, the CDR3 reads TGTGCCAGCAGCTTAGCCACAGGGGCTCTGGTGGAGACCCAGTACTTC.

The CDR3 loop reads CASSLEGVRNTIYF. The CDR3 bases are TGTGCCAGCAGCTTAGAAGGTGTCAGAAACACCATATATTTT. The chain joins TRBV7-8 to TRBJ1-3; D unclear. Trimming took 1 base from V and 5 from J, leaving 9 bases between them. Germline assignment: CDR1 SGHVS and CDR2 FQNEAQ. The CDR3 runs to 14 residues.

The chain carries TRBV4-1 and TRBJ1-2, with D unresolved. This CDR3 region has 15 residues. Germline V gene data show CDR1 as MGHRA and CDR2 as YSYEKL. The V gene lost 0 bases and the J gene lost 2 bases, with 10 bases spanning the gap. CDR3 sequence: CASSQDEAANYGYTF. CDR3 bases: TGCGCCAGCAGCCAAGATGAGGCAGCCAACTATGGCTACACCTTC.